These 9 T cell receptor beta chains came from one sample sequenced in a study of breast tumors, draining lymph nodes, adjacent tissues. In TCRdb, the multiplex PCR reads were re-called with MiXCR into one record per CDR3 protein. This table holds approximately 200,000 distinct CDR3 sequences, 31% found once. Breast cancer patients provided tissue from their axillary draining lymph nodes. The sample taken for sequencing was axillary lymph node tissue. The source of these receptors is a female donor with breast cancer. Some clones in this sample may be carry-over from other donors' samples.

Ten or more counts support this clonotype. The J gene is TRBJ2-7, the V gene TRBV10-3; D is undetermined. Germline CDR1 reads ENHRY; CDR2 reads SYGVKD. The CDR3 sequence is 13 residues long. The V and J ends lost 0 bases and 4 bases respectively, with 7 bases between them. DNA of the CDR3: TGTGCCATCAGTGAGTCGATGATATACGAGCAGTACTTC. Its translation: CAISESMIYEQYF.

In this sample, this clonotype turned up many times. A much larger clone differs by one base, so this may be a read error. This chain uses TRBV20-1 with TRBJ1-2; D not resolved. V was pared by 0 bases and J by 6 bases, with 17 bases between. This CDR3 comprises 15 residues. The germline V gene has CDR1 DFQATT and CDR2 SNEGSKA (reference sequence). The chain's CDR3 is CSARDRKGLAHGYTF. For the CDR3, the DNA is TGCAGTGCTAGAGATCGAAAGGGTCTGGCGCATGGCTACACCTTC.

In regard to this clonotype: A much larger clonotype is one base distant, so this may be a read error. The genes are TRBV3-1 and TRBJ2-2; D possibly corresponds to TRBD2 (5 bases). The germline V gene encodes CDR1 LGHDT and CDR2 YNNKEL (reference sequence). Trimming removed 4 bases at V and 8 bases at J, with 14 bases between. The CDR3 consists of 14 residues. Written as DNA, the CDR3 is TGTGCCAGCAGCCGCGGACCCCCGGGAGGGGAGCTGTTTTTT. Its translation is CASSRGPPGGELFF.

This clonotype was detected many times. The gene calls are TRBV6-5 and TRBJ2-3; D is unresolved. The germline V gene has CDR1 MNHEY and CDR2 SVGAGI. This CDR3 spans 15 amino acids. V gave up 4 bases and J gave up 4 bases, with 15 bases separating them. CDR3: CASSLTARSPDTQYF. DNA for the CDR3: TGTGCCAGCAGTTTGACGGCTAGGTCCCCAGATACGCAGTATTTT.

This clonotype has a handful of counts. This may stem from a read error, because a much larger clone lies one nucleotide away. The V and J genes are TRBV4-2 and TRBJ2-1; D might be TRBD2 (6 bases). Germline V gene data show CDR1 as LGHNA and CDR2 as YNFKEQ. The CDR3 contains 18 residues. CDR3 protein: CASGQEGMWAGPNNEQFF. The CDR3 DNA follows: TGTGCCAGCGGCCAAGAAGGGATGTGGGCGGGACCGAACAATGAGCAGTTCTTC.

With regard to this clonotype: A much larger clone sits a single nucleotide away, making a read error possible. The chain employs TRBV4-3 and TRBJ2-1; D is perhaps TRBD1 (5 bases). The germline V gene encodes CDR1 LGHNA and CDR2 YSLEER. The CDR3 totals 15 residues. Trimming pared 0 bases from V and 4 bases from J, leaving 10 bases between. The CDR3 DNA follows: TGCGCCAGCAGCCAAGAAGGGGCTAGTTACAATGAGCAGTTCTTC. Translating it yields CASSQEGASYNEQFF.

This clonotype has ten or more counts. The gene calls are TRBV4-1 and TRBJ1-4; no definite D call. The CDR3 extends over 16 amino acids. The germline gives CDR1 MGHRA, CDR2 YSYEKL. Trimming removed 0 bases from V and 8 bases from J, with 16 bases in between. CDR3 residues: CASSQDMRRGLEKLFF. In nucleotides, the CDR3 is TGCGCCAGCAGCCAAGATATGAGGCGGGGATTGGAAAAACTGTTTTTT.

This clonotype was detected a few times. CDR3 DNA sequence: TGTGCCAGCAGGTCCCAGGGGGGGACCAATCAGCCCCAGCATTTT. This codes for CASRSQGGTNQPQHF. The V call is TRBV6-1, the J call TRBJ1-5; 7 nucleotides match TRBD1. The V gene's germline CDR1 is MNHNS and CDR2 SASEGT. The ends lost 6 bases at V and 3 bases at J; junction bases unmatched: 8. The CDR3 covers 15 residues.

There are many counts of this clonotype. The V call is TRBV20-1, the J call TRBJ1-5, with D maybe TRBD1 (6 bases). Trimming removed 7 bases at V and 2 bases at J, with 30 bases between. Germline CDR1 is DFQATT and CDR2 is SNEGSKA (reference sequence). The CDR3 sequence is 19 residues long. The CDR3 is CSVWRGVGLAFGGNQPQHF. DNA of the CDR3: TGCAGTGTTTGGAGGGGGGTAGGATTAGCGTTCGGTGGCAATCAGCCCCAGCATTTT.